The 25 T cell receptor beta chains listed next were all sequenced from one sample in a study of control samples from healthy donors and cancer patients. Method: immunoSEQ multiplex PCR; TCRdb's copy keeps in-frame clones and lacks some. The repertoire holds roughly 120,000 clones, with approximately 88% as singletons. Sequenced: blood. Receptors originate from a man aged 50 to 59 in good health.

A remark on this clone: Additional DNA sequences in this sample encode the identical CDR3. The chain uses TRBV5-1 and TRBJ2-5; weak D call: TRBD1 (6 bases). Germline CDR1 and CDR2: SGHRS and YFSETQ. The CDR3 runs 13 residues. The V end was cut by 0 bases, the J end by 5 bases, with 8 bases between. The CDR3 protein is CASSLGQGETQYF. The CDR3 nucleotides read TGCGCCAGCAGCTTGGGTCAGGGGGAGACCCAGTACTTC.

This clone has only one observation. The chain recombines TRBV5-6 with TRBJ1-1, with D maybe TRBD1 (6 bases). The CDR3 length is 16 residues. Germline lookup yields CDR1 SGHDT and CDR2 YYEEEE. Trimming took 4 bases from V and 1 from J, leaving 17 bases between them. CDR3 nucleotides: TGTGCCAGCAGCCCTTCGGGACATTACCAGAACACTGAAGCTTTCTTT. Translation gives CASSPSGHYQNTEAFF. Combining the CDR3 with reference TRBV5-6 and TRBJ1-1 gives the whole variable domain DAGVTQSPTHLIKTRGQQVTLRCSPKSGHDTVSWYQQALGQGPQFIFQYYEEEERQRGNFPDRFSGHQFPNYSSELNVNALLLGDSALYLCASSPSGHYQNTEAFFGQGTRLTVV.

This clone appeared once. The chain couples TRBV7-7 to TRBJ2-5, with no clear D. Germline CDR1 reads SSHAT; CDR2 reads FNYEAQ (reference sequence). The CDR3 consists of 14 residues. V lost 1 base to trimming and J lost 0 bases, with 6 bases between them. DNA for the CDR3: TGTGCCAGCAGCTTAGACCCGTACCAAGAGACCCAGTACTTC. It codes for CASSLDPYQETQYF.

This chain links TRBV24-1 with TRBJ2-3; the match to TRBD1 covers 8 bases. The germline gives CDR1 KGHDR, CDR2 SFDVKD. The length of the CDR3 is 16 residues. The V gene end was trimmed by 4 bases and the J gene end by 3 bases; junction bases not matched to a gene: 8. CDR3: CATSDRGQGETDTQYF. The CDR3 nucleotides are TGTGCCACCAGTGACCGCGGACAGGGTGAGACAGATACGCAGTATTTT.

This chain joins TRBV2 and TRBJ2-6, with D perhaps TRBD2 (6 bases). The CDR3 runs 16 residues. The V gene lost 10 bases and the J gene lost 0 bases, with 16 bases spanning the gap. Germline V gene data show CDR1 as SNHLY and CDR2 as FYNNEI. The CDR3 sequence is CATAGGEPSGANVLTF. The CDR3 nucleotides read TGTGCCACCGCAGGAGGGGAACCCTCTGGGGCCAACGTCCTGACTTTC.

This clone was observed a few times. The rearrangement links TRBV24-1 to TRBJ2-3; D unresolved. V lost 0 bases and J lost 5, with 2 bases in between. This CDR3 spans 12 amino acids. CDR1 KGHDR and CDR2 SFDVKD come from the germline V gene. DNA of the CDR3: TGTGCCACCAGTGATTTGGGAGATACGCAGTATTTT. This sequence encodes CATSDLGDTQYF.

V is TRBV29-1 and J is TRBJ1-1; D gene unclear. The V gene lost 7 bases and the J gene lost 1 base, with 16 bases spanning the gap. The germline gives CDR1 SQVTM, CDR2 ANQGSEA. The CDR3 consists of 14 residues. The CDR3: CSGSVGMANTEAFF. DNA for the CDR3: TGCAGCGGCTCCGTTGGCATGGCGAACACTGAAGCTTTCTTT.

The chain has TRBV6-5 and TRBJ2-2; D not certain. V was pared by 1 base and J by 6 bases, with 3 bases between. This CDR3 region has 12 residues. Germline CDR1 reads MNHEY; CDR2 reads SVGAGI. The CDR3 loop reads CASSYWPGELFF. The CDR3 coding sequence is TGTGCCAGCAGTTACTGGCCCGGGGAGCTGTTTTTT.

This clone was counted a few times. Other DNA variants within this sample encode the same CDR3. The chain uses TRBV19 and TRBJ1-1; the D is unclear. Trimming cost V 1 base and J 1 base, with 4 bases left between them. The CDR3 length is 13 residues. Germline assignment: CDR1 LNHDA and CDR2 SQIVND (reference sequence). This chain's CDR3 is CASSIGGNTEAFF. In DNA form, the CDR3 reads TGTGCCAGTAGTATAGGGGGGAACACTGAAGCTTTCTTT.

This chain connects TRBV5-6 to TRBJ1-2; 9 nucleotides match TRBD1. Germline CDR1 SGHDT, CDR2 YYEEEE. Unmatched junction bases numbered 5, after V lost 2 bases and J lost 3 bases. The CDR3 extends over 15 amino acids. This CDR3 is CASSLGQGRHYGYTF. The CDR3 DNA follows: TGTGCCAGCAGCTTAGGACAGGGGAGGCACTATGGCTACACCTTC. The full variable domain, with the rest looked up from reference TRBV5-6 and TRBJ1-2, is DAGVTQSPTHLIKTRGQQVTLRCSPKSGHDTVSWYQQALGQGPQFIFQYYEEEERQRGNFPDRFSGHQFPNYSSELNVNALLLGDSALYLCASSLGQGRHYGYTFGSGTRLTVV.

V and J are TRBV6-2 or TRBV6-3 and TRBJ1-2, with 10 bases that match TRBD1. Trimming took 4 bases from V and 4 from J; bases not matched to a gene: 6. Germline CDR1 is MNHEY and CDR2 is SVGEGT. This CDR3 spans 15 amino acids. Written as DNA, the CDR3 is TGTGCCAGCAGTTTGGGGACAGGGGCCCCCTATGGCTACACCTTC. This translates into CASSLGTGAPYGYTF.

The chain is built from TRBV11-2 and TRBJ1-6; D is undetermined. The CDR3 has 18 amino acids. Germline-derived CDR1 and CDR2 are SGHAT and FQNNGV. Trimming pared 1 base from V and 0 bases from J, leaving 13 bases between. CDR3 in amino acids: CASSLAFGTASYNSPLHF. The CDR3 nucleotides are TGTGCCAGCAGCTTAGCGTTCGGAACGGCCTCCTATAATTCACCCCTCCACTTT.

The genes are TRBV5-4 and TRBJ1-2; possibly TRBD1 for D (5 bases). From germline, CDR1 is SGHNT and CDR2 YYREEE (reference sequence). Trimming pared 2 bases from V and 0 bases from J, leaving 8 bases between. CDR3 size: 14 residues. Here the CDR3 DNA reads TGTGCCAGCAGCTTCCGACAGACTAACTATGGCTACACCTTC. Protein product: CASSFRQTNYGYTF.

The V and J genes are TRBV27 and TRBJ2-7; D is unclear. Trimming took off 2 bases at V and 0 bases at J, with 8 bases between the two ends. CDR1 MNHEY and CDR2 SMNVEV come from the germline V gene (reference sequence). The CDR3 contains 14 residues. The CDR3 DNA is TGTGCCAGCAGTTTAACGGCGTCCTCCTACGAGCAGTACTTC. It translates to CASSLTASSYEQYF.

J is TRBJ1-6 and V is TRBV19; D perhaps matches TRBD1 (5 bases). Trimming left V 3 bases short and J 4 bases short, with 10 bases between. The germline CDR1 and CDR2 sequences are LNHDA and SQIVND (reference sequence). The CDR3 runs 15 residues. The CDR3 is CASSIRDPYNSPLHF. For the CDR3, the DNA is TGTGCCAGTAGTATCAGGGACCCATATAATTCACCCCTCCACTTT.

V and J are TRBV24-1 and TRBJ2-3, with TRBD1 matching over 10 bases. V lost 2 bases, J lost 3 bases, and 4 bases stayed unmatched. The CDR3 is 16 residues long. Germline V gives CDR1 KGHDR, CDR2 SFDVKD. CDR3 nucleotide sequence: TGTGCCACCAGTGATTCCCGGACAGGGGGAACAGATACGCAGTATTTT. Its protein product is CATSDSRTGGTDTQYF.

The chain couples TRBV3-1 (or the pseudogene TRBV3-2) to TRBJ1-3, with D tentatively TRBD1 (6 bases). The CDR3 runs 16 residues. Germline-derived CDR1 and CDR2 are LGHDT and YNNKEL (reference sequence). V lost 0 bases and J lost 2, with 11 bases in between. Here the CDR3 reads CASSQDWGAAGNTIYF. CDR3 bases: TGTGCCAGCAGCCAAGATTGGGGGGCGGCTGGAAACACCATATATTTT.

The chain uses TRBV30 and TRBJ2-1; possibly TRBD1 for D (5 bases). In germline, CDR1 is GTSNPN, CDR2 SVGIG (reference sequence). The CDR3 totals 14 residues. V shed 5 bases and J shed 8 bases, with 19 bases lying between them. Written as DNA, the CDR3 is TGTGCCTGGTGCTCAGGGTTCGTATACGATGAGCAGTTCTTC. It yields the protein CAWCSGFVYDEQFF.

The genes are TRBV7-8 and TRBJ1-6; no firm D call. Between the trimmed V and J ends, which lost 5 bases and 5 bases, there was a span of 10 bases. From germline, CDR1 is SGHVS and CDR2 FQNEAQ. CDR3 length: 14 residues. CDR3 amino acids: CASSPRTDNSPLHF. For the CDR3, the DNA is TGTGCCAGCAGCCCCCGGACGGATAATTCACCCCTCCACTTT.

The rearrangement uses TRBV23-1 and TRBJ2-1; 9 nucleotides agree with TRBD1. TRBV23-1 belongs to the ORF category, with a function that is uncertain. V gave up 3 bases and J gave up 7 bases; unmatched junction bases: 7. There are 15 residues in the CDR3. CDR3 DNA: TGCGCCAGCAGTCAGGCGGGACAGGGTCCGAATGAGCAGTTCTTC. It encodes CASSQAGQGPNEQFF.

V gene TRBV18 combines with J gene TRBJ1-2, with 8 bases aligning to TRBD1. The CDR3 is 14 residues long. Germline trimming cut 3 bases from V and 6 bases from J; bases unmatched to any gene: 6. Germline-derived CDR1 and CDR2 are KGHSH and LQKENI. CDR3 residues: CASSPTGEAHGYTF. Here the CDR3 DNA reads TGTGCCAGCTCACCGACAGGGGAGGCCCATGGCTACACCTTC.

The chain is built from TRBV29-1 and TRBJ1-1; the match to TRBD1 covers 7 bases. CDR1 and CDR2 from the germline V gene are SQVTM and ANQGSEA. V shed 7 bases and J 0 bases; nucleotides not matched to a gene: 5. The CDR3 covers 13 residues. The chain's CDR3 is CSAVGQMNTEAFF. The CDR3 DNA reads as TGCAGCGCAGTGGGACAGATGAACACTGAAGCTTTCTTT.

This chain connects TRBV5-1 to TRBJ1-1; maybe TRBD1 (5 bases). The CDR3 totals 14 residues. Germline V gives CDR1 SGHRS, CDR2 YFSETQ. V was clipped by 4 bases and J by 3 bases, with 13 bases between them. This CDR3 is CASSPIDRHTEAFF. CDR3 in DNA: TGCGCCAGCAGCCCTATAGACAGACACACTGAAGCTTTCTTT.

This clone has more than one count but fewer than ten. This rearrangement joins TRBV6-4 to TRBJ1-4; no firm D call. Trimming left V 7 bases short and J 2 bases short, with 14 bases between. The CDR3 loop spans 15 amino acids. Germline V gene lookup returns CDR1 MRHNA and CDR2 SNTAGT. DNA of the CDR3: TGTGCCAGCATTCTTGACTCTTCGACTAATGAAAAACTGTTTTTT. This gives the protein CASILDSSTNEKLFF.

The V gene is TRBV20-1, the J gene TRBJ1-1; D remains unclear. The CDR3 totals 11 residues. Germline assignment: CDR1 DFQATT and CDR2 SNEGSKA (reference sequence). The V and J ends lost 5 bases and 7 bases respectively, with 11 bases between them. CDR3 sequence: CSALSAVEAFF. CDR3 DNA: TGCAGTGCTCTGTCGGCTGTTGAAGCTTTCTTT.